A single T cell receptor beta chain is shown here with its context. The assay was immunoSEQ multiplex PCR, and TCRdb's table has in-frame clones only and misses some. This sample has approximately 86,000 clones; more than 75% occur once, and the top ten carry around a fifth. The data belong to a study of control samples from healthy donors and cancer patients. CDR1 and CDR2 from the germline V gene are LGHDT and YNNKEL (reference sequence). The CDR3 contains 18 residues. V gave up 4 bases and J gave up 3 bases, with 22 bases separating them. This clonotype originated in a man aged 25 to 40 in good health. Sequenced input: blood. This rearrangement joins TRBV3-1 (or the pseudogene TRBV3-2) to TRBJ1-5; maybe TRBD1 (6 bases). CDR3 sequence reads: CASSRGPLQGEYNQPQHF. The CDR3 region has the DNA TGTGCCAGCAGCCGAGGGCCCTTACAGGGAGAGTACAATCAGCCCCAGCATTTT.